This entry concerns a single T cell receptor (beta chain). This entry belongs to a study of OX40 agonist ivuxolimab in advanced cancers. Some clones are missing from TCRdb's copy, which holds only in-frame ones; the method was immunoSEQ multiplex PCR. This table has about 50,000 clones, 65% to 85% appearing once. V lost 3 bases to trimming and J lost 11 bases, with 16 bases between them. Germline assignment: CDR1 MDHEN and CDR2 SYDVKM. This CDR3 has 13 amino acids. The chain recombines TRBV28 with TRBJ1-1; tentatively, D is TRBD1 (5 bases). The material was CD4+ or CD8+ T cells sorted from blood, obtained in a trial of the OX40 agonist ivuxolimab. This receptor was obtained from an adult with an advanced solid tumor such as melanoma, head and neck, liver or kidney cancer. CDR3 in DNA: TGTGCCAGCAGTTTTAGGGGCCGGAGGGGCGCTTTCTTT. This encodes CASSFRGRRGAFF.